This TCR beta chain was identified in a study of cytomegalovirus exposure and HLA in healthy donors. Study-wide context: T cells numbering about 179 million yielded approximately 120 million unique TCR beta sequences in an earlier analysis. Across 350 to 400 genotyped donors, around 82% landed in the Caucasian-associated ancestry cluster.

Whole-study findings and limits: The Asian-associated ancestry cluster reportedly had fewer N-insertions than the 666-donor mean in a later analysis.

Primers: 60 Vbeta forward and 13 Jbeta reverse. Using immunoSEQ multiplex PCR, the repertoire was profiled, and TCRdb retains in-frame clones only, with some absent. The data show approximately 150,000 clones, 55% to 80% seen once. With V trimmed by 4 bases and J by 4 bases, 4 bases remained unmatched. CDR1 is LNHDA, CDR2 SQIVND, per germline (reference sequence). The CDR3 sequence is 13 residues long. This clone was counted once. Its antigen remains unidentified. The material sequenced was PBMCs. This receptor was identified in a young woman in good health and CMV-seropositive. V usage is TRBV19 and J usage is TRBJ2-7; 7 positions match TRBD1. The chain's CDR3 is CASSNRGGYEQYF. CDR3 nucleotide sequence: TGTGCCAGTAGTAACAGGGGCGGGTACGAGCAGTACTTC.